These 9 T cell receptor beta chains were all obtained from the same sample, sequenced in a study of tumor-infiltrating lymphocytes in primary liver carcinoma (dated by TCRdb to about 2017). Total RNA and DNA were co-extracted from roughly 18-30 mg of bulk tissue with the AllPrep DNA/RNA mini kit, without cell sorting. Sequencing was carried out with an Illumina HiSeq 2500. TCRbeta-specific cDNA was reverse-transcribed from 500 ng total RNA using a constant-region primer and ProtoScript II reverse transcriptase. The TCRbeta libraries were prepared through three rounds of nested multiplex PCR following a slightly modified ARM-PCR procedure. Each of the first two PCR rounds ran for approximately 10 cycles using multiplex TRBV1-TRBV30 forward primers together with a Cbeta reverse primer. TCRdb handled the public reads itself, with Q25 trimming in fastp and clone calling in MiXCR, and kept productive beta chains. Each entry is one CDR3 protein sequence, shown with its most common DNA and genes. The sample yields approximately 110,000 distinct CDR3 sequences; around 64% were counted once. Around 8.2% of the sample belongs to the ten largest clones.

Sequencing input: liver tumor tissue from sampling region 3. The cell subset or site label, read with the paper, signifies: tumor region T3, left-lateral pole. The receptors shown here come from a woman aged 55-70 years with primary liver carcinoma and hepatitis B virus infection.

The V call is TRBV7-8, the J call TRBJ1-1; 7 bases map to TRBD1. Germline lookup yields CDR1 SGHVS and CDR2 FQNEAQ. The CDR3 spans 14 residues. The V and J ends lost 6 bases and 5 bases, in that order; junction bases with no gene match: 9. The CDR3 spells CASRLSQGKTEAFF. The CDR3 bases are TGTGCCAGCAGGTTATCACAGGGGAAGACTGAAGCTTTCTTT.

About this clonotype: One junction end does not reproduce the germline sequence, and a read error may be involved. This chain joins TRBV11-1 and TRBJ1-2; D unresolved. The CDR3 totals 15 residues. The germline gives CDR1 SGHAT, CDR2 FQDESV (reference sequence). For the CDR3, the DNA is TGTGCTAGCAGAAGAACCCCAGATACTAACTATGGCTACACCTTC. Its protein product is CASRRTPDTNYGYTF.

The chain uses TRBV6-6 and TRBJ2-5; D is perhaps TRBD1 or TRBD2 (6 bases each). Trimming cost V 6 bases and J 0 bases, with 17 bases left between them. Per the germline V gene, CDR1 is MNHNY and CDR2 is SVGAGI (reference sequence). This CDR3 comprises 16 residues. CDR3 sequence: CASRYGLGGYQETQYF. The CDR3 DNA sequence: TGTGCCAGCAGATACGGTCTAGGGGGGTACCAAGAGACCCAGTACTTC.

In this sample, this clonotype turned up many times. It is likely a read error, because the conserved phenylalanine at the end of the CDR3 is missing. CDR3 nucleotides: TGTGCCAGCAGTTTGGATCGGGGCAATGAGCAGTTCTTG. This gives the protein CASSLDRGNEQFL. The J gene is TRBJ2-1, the V gene TRBV12-3 or TRBV12-4; the D gene is possibly TRBD2 (5 bases). Trimming took off 3 bases at V and 6 bases at J, with 9 bases between the two ends. This CDR3 is 13 amino acids long.

This clonotype was found once. The germline gene is not matched at one end of the junction; a read error may be the cause. The rearrangement joins TRBV6-6 to TRBJ2-6; D not resolved. The CDR3 totals 13 residues. Germline V gene sequence: CDR1 MNHNY, CDR2 SVGAGI (reference sequence). The CDR3, as DNA: TGTACCAGCAGTCTACTTGGGGCCAACGTCCTGACTTTC. Protein: CTSSLLGANVLTF.

Notes on this clonotype: This may be a read error: a much more frequent sequence differs by one nucleotide. The genes are TRBV12-3 or TRBV12-4 and TRBJ2-5; D not resolved. The CDR3 has 11 residues. CDR3 region: CVSSLGETQYF. CDR3 DNA sequence: TGTGTCAGCAGTTTAGGAGAGACCCAGTACTTC.

Worth noting for this clonotype: The CDR3 ends on some other residue instead of the conserved phenylalanine or tryptophan, so this is likely a read error. V usage is TRBV11-3 and J usage is TRBJ2-1, with a possible D match to TRBD1 (5 bases). The germline V gene has CDR1 SGHNT and CDR2 YENEEA. CDR3 length: 14 residues. V was shortened by 6 bases and J by 0 bases, with 9 bases between the two germline ends. For the CDR3, the DNA is TGTGCCAGCAGGGCTCAGGGCTCCTACAATGAGCAGTTCCTC. Translation: CASRAQGSYNEQFL.

This clonotype was seen only a few times. Since a much larger clone is just one base distant, this may be a read error. The chain combines TRBV12-3 or TRBV12-4 with TRBJ1-5; no definite D call. The CDR3 runs to 12 residues. The CDR3 DNA sequence: TGTGCCAGCAGCCGGAACGATCAGTCCCAGCATTTT. Its translation: CASSRNDQSQHF.

About this clonotype itself: A much larger clone differs from this one at a single base, so this may be a read error. V usage is TRBV5-6 and J usage is TRBJ2-1; 9 bases match TRBD1. Trimming cost V 3 bases and J 4 bases; bases outside gene matches: 5. Germline V gene data show CDR1 as SGHDT and CDR2 as YYEEEE. The CDR3 consists of 15 residues. CDR3: CASSWVGQGYNEQFF. The CDR3 DNA reads TGTGCCAGCAGCTGGGTGGGACAGGGATACAATGAGCAGTTCTTC. The full variable domain, in which reference TRBV5-6 and TRBJ2-1 provide the parts outside the CDR3, is DAGVTQSPTHLIKTRGQQVTLRCSPKSGHDTVSWYQQALGQGPQFIFQYYEEEERQRGNFPDRFSGHQFPNYSSELNVNALLLGDSALYLCASSWVGQGYNEQFFGPGTRLTVL.